Here is one T cell receptor beta chain with its context. The antigen remains unidentified. The CDR3 extends over 15 amino acids. Trimming pared 4 bases from V and 2 bases from J, leaving 15 bases between. Germline CDR1 MGHRA, CDR2 YSYEKL. Lesional scalp punch biopsies and peripheral blood came from alopecia areata patients. A FACSAria was used to sort CD4+ and CD8+ T cells. These cells came from PBMCs. RNA was isolated and reverse transcribed to cDNA, the sequencing template. This table comes from immunoSEQ multiplex PCR, and its TCRdb copy is limited to in-frame clones, with some not included. The sample includes approximately 89,000 clones, about 51% of them seen just once. The sample belongs to a study of CD8+ T cells in alopecia areata. General study results and limits: It was lesional scalp, especially alopecia totalis/universalis, that showed higher clonality than normal scalp. TCRs were shared less clearly across patients than in mice, possibly for HLA-related reasons.

The V gene is TRBV4-1, the J gene TRBJ2-7; either TRBD1 or TRBD2 may supply D (5 bases each). Specimen: NKG2D-high CD8+ T cells sorted from blood. This receptor was identified in a human donor with alopecia areata. The CDR3 loop reads CASSLKPGPTYEQYF. CDR3 DNA sequence: TGCGCCAGCAGCCTAAAACCGGGGCCAACCTACGAGCAGTACTTC.